A selection of T cell receptor beta chains follows, all from one sample in a study of graft-versus-host responses after intestinal transplantation. TCRdb keeps only in-frame clones here, not all; method: immunoSEQ multiplex PCR. In the table there are around 20,000 clones, around 95% of which are singletons. This sample comprised PBMCs, obtained 23 days after intestinal transplant. Source of these receptors: a human patient who received an intestinal transplant, so some T cells may come from the graft donor. The conserved cysteine and the conserved F or W are not part of the CDR3 here. The order of the fields is V gene, J gene, CDR3 length, CDR3 protein.

TRBV30	TRBJ2-4	12	AWDLAVEGYIQY
TRBV4-1	TRBJ1-2	13	ASSQESFSNYGYT
TRBV9	TRBJ2-3	11	ASSGRVTDTQY
TRBV6-5	TRBJ2-7	11	ASGLRSSYEQY
TRBV7-6	TRBJ1-1	13	ASSHQQGKNTEAF
TRBV27	TRBJ2-7	14	ASSPSDRGAPYEQY
TRBV5-1	TRBJ2-3	13	ASSTGQSSTDTQY
TRBV12-1	TRBJ1-2	11	ASSFVWVYGYT
TRBV14	TRBJ2-1	15	ASSQDGWASGGNEQF
TRBV10-1	TRBJ1-3	13	ATPPRTRRGDTIY
TRBV19	TRBJ2-2	12	ASRKDSNTGELF
TRBV6-5	TRBJ1-2	12	ASNRGQDSDGYT
TRBV7-8	TRBJ2-6	18	ASSLAIGEPETSGANVLT
TRBV4-1	TRBJ2-5	12	ASSQGWGAETQY
TRBV6-1	TRBJ1-1	12	ASNRPVGDTEAF
TRBV29-1	TRBJ1-1	10	SVEVSEPEAF